The T cell receptor beta chain described here comes from a study of blood T cell repertoires in COVID-19. About the study: T cells, B-cell-depleted T cells, or PBMCs supplied cDNA or gDNA.

Here immunoSEQ multiplex PCR was the method, and the copy in TCRdb shows in-frame clones only, minus some. The sample lists about 400,000 clones; around 89% were seen once. Trimming stripped 6 bases from V and 0 bases from J, with 12 bases between. Germline V gene data show CDR1 as KGHDR and CDR2 as SFDVKD. This CDR3 spans 15 amino acids. The V call is TRBV24-1, the J call TRBJ2-3; tentative D call: TRBD2 (6 bases). Sequencing was carried out using peripheral blood. The sequence derives from a woman aged 30 to 39 with acute or convalescent COVID-19. In DNA form, the CDR3 reads TGTGCCACCAGTAAGGGACTCCGAAGCACAGATACGCAGTATTTT. This encodes CATSKGLRSTDTQYF.